A selection of T cell receptor beta chains follows, all from one sample in a study of T cell responses to AZD1222 COVID-19 vaccine. Some clones are missing from TCRdb's copy, which holds only in-frame ones; the method was immunoSEQ multiplex PCR. The table includes about 110,000 clones, 75% to 90% detected once. The specimen comprised peripheral blood, sampled on day 0 of AZD1222 vaccination. These receptors originate from an adult in good health. Both conserved end residues are part of each CDR3. A D gene is named only where the DNA matches it firmly.

v_gene: TRBV5-5; j_gene: TRBJ1-6; d_gene: .; len: 14; CDR3aa: CASSLGTANSPLHF; CDR3nt: TGTGCCAGCAGCTTGGGGACCGCGAATTCACCCCTCCACTTT
v_gene: TRBV4-1; j_gene: TRBJ2-3; d_gene: .; len: 17; CDR3aa: CASSQEDRGVGTDTQYF; CDR3nt: TGCGCCAGCAGCCAAGAAGATCGCGGGGTTGGCACAGATACGCAGTATTTT
v_gene: TRBV28; j_gene: TRBJ1-1; d_gene: .; len: 17; CDR3aa: CASSPLIGFSRGTEAFF; CDR3nt: TGTGCCAGCAGTCCTTTGATTGGGTTCAGCCGCGGCACTGAAGCTTTCTTT
v_gene: TRBV19; j_gene: TRBJ1-5; d_gene: .; len: 16; CDR3aa: CASSGKQGFGNQPQHF; CDR3nt: TGTGCCAGTAGTGGGAAACAGGGTTTTGGCAATCAGCCCCAGCATTTT
v_gene: TRBV19; j_gene: TRBJ2-1; d_gene: TRBD1; len: 12; CDR3aa: CASSVDRVEQFF; CDR3nt: TGTGCCAGTAGTGTCGACAGGGTTGAGCAGTTCTTC
v_gene: TRBV18; j_gene: TRBJ2-7; d_gene: .; len: 14; CDR3aa: CASSPLDSSYEQYF; CDR3nt: TGTGCCAGCTCACCATTAGACAGCTCCTACGAGCAGTACTTC
v_gene: TRBV30; j_gene: TRBJ2-1; d_gene: .; len: 16; CDR3aa: CAWSGRTSGGNNEQFF; CDR3nt: TGTGCCTGGAGTGGCCGCACGTCCGGAGGGAACAATGAGCAGTTCTTC
v_gene: TRBV4-3; j_gene: TRBJ1-1; d_gene: .; len: 16; CDR3aa: CASSQDVRDLNTEAFF; CDR3nt: TGCGCCAGCAGCCAAGATGTAAGGGATCTGAACACTGAAGCTTTCTTT
v_gene: TRBV24-1; j_gene: TRBJ1-2; d_gene: TRBD1; len: 14; CDR3aa: CATSDPQGVQGYTF; CDR3nt: TGTGCCACCAGTGATCCCCAGGGGGTACAGGGCTACACCTTC
v_gene: TRBV5-1; j_gene: TRBJ2-7; d_gene: .; len: 14; CDR3aa: CASSLGQRASEQYF; CDR3nt: TGCGCCAGCAGCTTGGGGCAACGGGCGAGCGAGCAGTACTTC
v_gene: TRBV4-2; j_gene: TRBJ1-1; d_gene: TRBD1; len: 14; CDR3aa: CASSQTGGDTEAFF; CDR3nt: TGTGCCAGCAGCCAAACAGGGGGGGACACTGAAGCTTTCTTT
v_gene: TRBV28; j_gene: TRBJ2-5; d_gene: .; len: 14; CDR3aa: CASSTRDFQETQYF; CDR3nt: TGTGCCAGCAGTACACGGGACTTCCAAGAGACCCAGTACTTC